This entry describes one TCR beta chain. The antigen is unknown. The data stem from a study of T-cell memory formation after mild COVID-19. The overall study: There were largely donor-specific TCR clusters. Notes on the study in general: Contracting CD8+ clones were enriched in EMRA, CD4+ mainly in CM and EM. Researchers found some responding clones in pre-infection memory, a sign that cross-reactive memory joined.

Constant-segment primers were used for 5'RACE, and the resulting TCR alpha and TCR beta cDNA libraries carried sample barcodes and UMIs. TCRdb itself ran the 5' RACE reads through MiXCR, one entry per CDR3 protein. This sample has 360,000 or so distinct CDR3 sequences, with approximately 29% found just once. Trimming removed 1 base at V and 8 bases at J, with 8 bases between. CDR3 length equals 13 residues. The germline V gene encodes CDR1 SGHTA and CDR2 FQGTGA. The chain couples TRBV7-3 to TRBJ1-4; D unclear. The clonotype was recovered from an adult woman who had mild COVID-19 (a few samples of this study predate the infection). Cell type and time point are not known. The sample taken for sequencing was PBMCs or a T cell subset sorted from them (not recorded which). The CDR3 region has the DNA TGTGCCAGCAGCTTAAATGCAGGCGAAAAACTGTTTTTT. As protein: CASSLNAGEKLFF.